Reported below is one T cell receptor beta chain. The target of this receptor is not known. The sample holds no much larger clone one base away, and base qualities are not on file. The library came from 5' RACE. This sample was sequenced with an Illumina HiSeq 2500. A second PCR of roughly 7 to 11 cycles was performed with a sample-barcoded 5' primer and a J-beta primer mix. Each TCR beta cDNA molecule received a unique molecular identifier from a template-switch 5' adaptor carrying 12 random nucleotides. Each sample yielded at least 3 million CDR3-containing paired-end reads. First-strand cDNA was synthesized from all RNA with the Mint cDNA synthesis kit, primed by a TRBC-specific oligonucleotide. After uracil-DNA glycosylase treatment, a first 18-cycle PCR used universal primers M1SS and BC2_uni_R on all cDNA. The paper's processing steps were these. For normalization, 1 million high-quality reads, each with a distinct molecular identifier, were randomly selected from each sample. Reads with shared molecular identifiers were discarded instead of being binned into consensus sequences. MiTCR, set to a Q25 quality threshold and the strictest error-elimination algorithm, was used for CDR3 identification, clonotype clustering and error correction. A nonparametric unseen species model with Euler transformation was used to estimate lower-bound total TCR beta diversity. The raw public reads went through TCRdb reprocessing: fastp at Q25, MiXCR clone calling, in-frame beta chains kept. Every CDR3 protein is listed once, alongside the most common genes and DNA of its rows. Clone size and V and J calls follow TCRdb, not the original study. The sample table records 1.5 million to 1.9 million distinct CDR3 sequences; 42% of these occur just once. The ten largest clonotypes hold approximately 4% of the sample.

The donors were roughly 40 Caucasian individuals from Russia, aged roughly 6 to 90 years, who were systemically healthy. Each donor gave approximately 9.3 milliliters of peripheral blood, collected into EDTA-treated Vacutainer tubes. Ficoll-Paque density-gradient centrifugation was used to isolate PBMCs, with at least 6.5 million obtained per sample. Total RNA, at least 6 micrograms per sample, was extracted from PBMCs with Trizol reagent. For every donor, flow cytometry on a PBMC aliquot measured the percentage of naive CD45RAhigh/CD27high T cells. The sample is drawn from a study of blood T cells in healthy people across ages (dated by TCRdb to about 2015). As for the study more broadly: In model experiments, template switching captured about one uniquely barcoded TCR beta cDNA molecule for every two T cells. The study measured age-related changes in TCR beta repertoire diversity using deep sequencing normalized with unique cDNA molecular identifiers. To avoid experimental bias, donors of different ages were spread randomly across the sequencing lanes. Four age groups were formed from the donors: young (average around 15 years), middle-aged (less than 40), aged (about 62) and long-lived (less than 85). For two donors (one aged 18 to 29 and one aged 80 or older), the study analyzed two additional independent replicas of 1 million unique cDNA reads from the same blood draw.

CDR1 and CDR2, per the germline V gene, are SGHRS and YFSETQ. After removal of 1 base from V and 9 bases from J, the junction retains 6 bases not matched to a gene. The CDR3 has 14 amino acids, counting the end cysteine and phenylalanine. Of the read, only the CDR3 DNA is kept; its 42 bases are in frame from base 1. Overall study results and their limits: Donor CMV infection status was unknown, potentially confounding age-related changes in expanded clonotypes. Observed TCR beta diversity per million T cells fell roughly linearly with age, and a significant reduction was already apparent by age around 40. Conclusive comparison of naive and antigen-experienced compartments was prevented by the profiling of bulk unsorted PBMCs. Compared with the aged group, the long-lived group had more naive CD4+ T cells, fewer expanded clones and increased TCR diversity, a pattern suggesting age selection. Total diversity estimates from one million sequenced T cells were considered lower bounds and underestimates. There was a strong correlation between observed TCR beta diversity and the percentage of naive T cells measured by flow cytometry.

The clonotype comes from a woman aged 18-30 years in good health. Rearrangement joined TRBV5-1 to TRBJ2-1; 8 central bases correspond to TRBD2. The sample was blood. The CDR3 has the sequence CASSLFGGAVEQFF. The DNA sequence is TGCGCCAGCAGCTTGTTCGGGGGGGCCGTTGAGCAGTTCTTC.